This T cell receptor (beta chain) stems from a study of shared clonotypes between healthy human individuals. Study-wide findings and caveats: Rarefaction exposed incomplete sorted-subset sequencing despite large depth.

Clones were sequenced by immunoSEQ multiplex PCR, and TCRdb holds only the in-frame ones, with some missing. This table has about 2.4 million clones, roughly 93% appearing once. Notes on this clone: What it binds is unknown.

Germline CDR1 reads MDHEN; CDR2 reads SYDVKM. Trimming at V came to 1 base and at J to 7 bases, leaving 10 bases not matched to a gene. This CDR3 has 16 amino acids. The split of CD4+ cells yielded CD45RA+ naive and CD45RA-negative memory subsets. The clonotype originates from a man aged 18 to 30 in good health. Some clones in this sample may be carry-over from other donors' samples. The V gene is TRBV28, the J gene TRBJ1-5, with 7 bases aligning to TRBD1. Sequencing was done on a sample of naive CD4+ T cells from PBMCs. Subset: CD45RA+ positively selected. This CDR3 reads CASSLSMTGKGQPQHF. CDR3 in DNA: TGTGCCAGCAGTTTATCCATGACAGGGAAGGGGCAGCCCCAGCATTTT.